This passage covers 8 T cell receptor beta chains from one sample sequenced in a study of CD4 T cells in relation to SARS-CoV-2 and coronaviruses. Produced via immunoSEQ multiplex PCR; TCRdb's table is partial and in-frame only. The sample shows 30,000 to 40,000 clones, roughly 73% of them seen only once. These receptors lack a known antigen. Sequenced input: memory CD4+ T cells from PBMCs, cultured in vitro. Receptors originate from an adult with COVID-19.

The chain is built from TRBV10-3 and TRBJ2-5, with D unresolved. The CDR3 has 14 residues. V shed 3 bases and J shed 5 bases, with 13 bases lying between them. Germline V gives CDR1 ENHRY, CDR2 SYGVKD. The CDR3 coding sequence is TGTGCCATCAGTGACCCCCATACCCCGGAGACCCAGTACTTC. Protein: CAISDPHTPETQYF.

The chain recombines TRBV2 with TRBJ1-5; D call uncertain. CDR1 and CDR2 (germline): SNHLY, FYNNEI. There are 13 residues in the CDR3. The ends were cut back, 4 bases at V and 4 bases at J, with 8 bases in the middle. In nucleotides, the CDR3 is TGTGCCAGCAGTGTACAGCTAAATCAGCCCCAGCATTTT. Its protein product is CASSVQLNQPQHF. Complete variable domain (other parts from reference TRBV2 and TRBJ1-5): EPEVTQTPSHQVTQMGQEVILRCVPISNHLYFYWYRQILGQKVEFLVSFYNNEISEKSEIFDDQFSVERPDGSNFTLKIRSTKLEDSAMYFCASSVQLNQPQHFGDGTRLSIL.

This CDR3 is CASSQDARGPYEQYF. Here the CDR3 DNA reads TGTGCCAGCAGCCAAGATGCCAGGGGGCCCTACGAGCAGTACTTC. The V gene is TRBV4-2, the J gene TRBJ2-7; TRBD1 aligns across 8 bases. Germline CDR1 is LGHNA and CDR2 is YNFKEQ. The length of the CDR3 is 15 residues. Losses at the gene ends were 0 bases for V and 2 bases for J; bases not matched to a gene: 3.

This sequence joins TRBV28 and TRBJ1-1, with 9 positions matching TRBD1. Germline V gives CDR1 MDHEN, CDR2 SYDVKM. Unmatched junction bases numbered 7, after V lost 7 bases and J lost 4 bases. The CDR3 runs 14 residues. CDR3 loop: CASKEQGASTEAFF. CDR3 nucleotide sequence: TGTGCCAGCAAGGAACAGGGGGCGAGCACTGAAGCTTTCTTT.

This chain joins TRBV3-1 (or the pseudogene TRBV3-2) and TRBJ2-3; unclear D gene. In germline, CDR1 is LGHDT, CDR2 YNNKEL (reference sequence). Between the trimmed V and J ends, which lost 0 bases and 5 bases, there was a span of 3 bases. This CDR3 comprises 12 residues. The CDR3 nucleotides are TGTGCCAGCAGCCAAGAGATAGATACGCAGTATTTT. Residues: CASSQEIDTQYF.

This clone was seen a handful of times. The V call is TRBV6-4, the J call TRBJ2-3, with D perhaps matching TRBD2 (6 bases). The CDR3 loop spans 14 amino acids. CDR1 MRHNA and CDR2 SNTAGT come from the germline V gene. Trimming took off 2 bases at V and 4 bases at J, with 10 bases between the two ends. CDR3 protein: CASSDGRESDTQYF. The CDR3 DNA follows: TGTGCCAGCAGTGACGGTCGGGAGTCAGATACGCAGTATTTT.

This clone turned up a few times. This chain uses TRBV6-5 with TRBJ2-5; 8 nucleotides match TRBD2. The CDR3 loop spans 14 amino acids. Germline loops: CDR1 MNHEY, CDR2 SVGAGI. V gave up 6 bases and J gave up 5 bases; unmatched junction bases: 8. The CDR3 loop reads CASSERGTKETQYF. The CDR3, as DNA: TGTGCCAGCAGCGAGCGGGGGACTAAGGAGACCCAGTACTTC.

This clone was seen once. The germline gene is not matched at one end of the junction; a read error may be the cause. The chain is built from TRBV9 and TRBJ1-6, with TRBD1 as a possible D gene (5 bases). The germline CDR1 and CDR2 sequences are SGDLS and YYNGEE. The CDR3 has 15 residues. CDR3 DNA: TGTGCCAGCAGCGTCGGGGACCGGCATAATTTACCCCTCCACTTT. Translation gives CASSVGDRHNLPLHF.